This passage covers 26 T cell receptor beta chains from one sample sequenced in a study of CD8 T cells in ankylosing spondylitis. TCRdb independently ran MiXCR on the 5' RACE reads; one entry per CDR3 protein. There are roughly 180,000 distinct CDR3 sequences in the sample; roughly 13% occur only once, and approximately 15% lies in the top ten. Sample: blood, either unsorted or a sorted T cell fraction (not recorded which). Receptors originate from a male donor with ankylosing spondylitis or in good health (not recorded which).

The chain is built from TRBV11-3 and TRBJ1-1; D not resolved. Trimming shortened V by 6 bases and J by 1 base, and 12 bases separated the two germline ends. In germline, CDR1 is SGHNT, CDR2 YENEEA. The CDR3 totals 14 residues. As DNA, the CDR3 is TGTGCCAGCAGGGACTTTGAGGAGAACACTGAAGCTTTCTTT. Its translation is CASRDFEENTEAFF.

This clonotype was counted at least ten times. This rearrangement joins TRBV4-1 to TRBJ2-3; D is unresolved. V lost 4 bases to trimming and J lost 1 base, with 6 bases between them. Germline V gives CDR1 MGHRA, CDR2 YSYEKL. The CDR3 covers 13 residues. The CDR3 is CASSRTGTDTQYF. DNA of the CDR3: TGCGCCAGCAGCCGAACGGGCACAGATACGCAGTATTTT.

The V call is TRBV9, the J call TRBJ2-7; 7 bases map to TRBD1. The J segment lost 0 bases and the V segment lost 3 bases, leaving 6 bases of the junction unmatched. Germline V CDR1 and CDR2: SGDLS, YYNGEE. This CDR3 region has 15 residues. CDR3 residues: CASSAKTGSSYEQYF. The CDR3 bases are TGTGCCAGCAGCGCGAAGACAGGGAGCTCCTACGAGCAGTACTTC.

This clonotype has only a few counts. The V and J genes are TRBV12-3 or TRBV12-4 and TRBJ2-5, with no clear D. The CDR3 is made up of 14 amino acids. Trimming stripped 5 bases from V and 2 bases from J, with 12 bases between. This CDR3 is CASSRDGQQETQYF. DNA for the CDR3: TGTGCCAGCAGTCGAGACGGCCAACAAGAGACCCAGTACTTC.

A few counts support this clonotype. This CDR3 reads CAGSALGADTQYF. The CDR3 DNA is TGTGCCGGCTCGGCTCTCGGGGCAGATACGCAGTATTTT. The chain combines TRBV10-3 with TRBJ2-3, with D possibly matching TRBD2 (5 bases). Trimming pared 11 bases from V and 4 bases from J, leaving 16 bases between. The CDR3 loop spans 13 amino acids. Germline V gene lookup returns CDR1 ENHRY and CDR2 SYGVKD.

V and J are TRBV20-1 and TRBJ2-7; D is unclear. V was pared by 4 bases and J by 3 bases, with 19 bases between. Germline V lookup: CDR1 DFQATT, CDR2 SNEGSKA (reference sequence). The CDR3 contains 15 residues. The CDR3 DNA sequence: TGCAGTGCTAACGGAATCCTAGTGGGCCTCTACGAGCAGTACTTC. This encodes CSANGILVGLYEQYF.

This chain joins TRBV5-5 and TRBJ2-2; 11 bases map to TRBD1. The CDR3 extends over 17 amino acids. Germline CDR1 is SGHKS and CDR2 is YYEKEE (reference sequence). V dropped 4 bases and J dropped 3; count of bases not matched to a gene: 8. In nucleotides, the CDR3 is TGTGCCAGCAGCACCGACCGGGACAGGGGGGACACCGGGGAGCTGTTTTTT. It yields the protein CASSTDRDRGDTGELFF. Together with reference TRBV5-5 and TRBJ2-2, the CDR3 gives the full variable domain: DAGVTQSPTHLIKTRGQQVTLRCSPISGHKSVSWYQQVLGQGPQFIFQYYEKEERGRGNFPDRFSARQFPNYSSELNVNALLLGDSALYLCASSTDRDRGDTGELFFGEGSRLTVL.

This sequence joins TRBV7-9 and TRBJ1-1, with 8 bases identical to TRBD1. Trimming took 5 bases from V and 1 from J; bases not matched to a gene: 6. Germline CDR1 SEHNR, CDR2 FQNEAQ (reference sequence). The CDR3 consists of 15 residues. The CDR3 DNA follows: TGTGCCAGCAGCGCCAAGACAGGGGAGAACACTGAAGCTTTCTTT. Its protein is CASSAKTGENTEAFF.

The chain is built from TRBV15 and TRBJ1-5; no definite D call. The CDR3 length is 13 residues. V dropped 2 bases and J dropped 6 bases, with 8 bases sitting between them. The germline V gene encodes CDR1 LNHNV and CDR2 YYDKDF (reference sequence). CDR3 residues: CATSRTRAQPQHF. DNA of the CDR3: TGTGCCACCAGCAGAACAAGGGCTCAGCCCCAGCATTTT.

J is TRBJ2-7 and V is TRBV5-1, with 7 positions matching TRBD1. V was clipped by 0 bases and J by 1 base; unmatched bases: 10. Germline assignment: CDR1 SGHRS and CDR2 YFSETQ. The length of the CDR3 is 17 residues. The CDR3 DNA reads as TGCGCCAGCAGCTTGGAGTGGACAGGTTCCGTATCCTACGAGCAGTACTTC. Protein product: CASSLEWTGSVSYEQYF.

This clonotype was recorded a few times. The rearrangement uses TRBV6-5 and TRBJ2-1; 11 positions agree with TRBD2. The J segment lost 6 bases and the V segment lost 4 bases, leaving 5 bases of the junction unmatched. Germline V gives CDR1 MNHEY, CDR2 SVGAGI. CDR3 length equals 15 residues. The CDR3 DNA reads as TGTGCCAGCAGTTCCCGGACTAGCGGGTTCAATGAGCAGTTCTTC. Its protein is CASSSRTSGFNEQFF.

This clonotype was seen a few times. The chain couples TRBV4-1 to TRBJ2-5; 8 bases align to TRBD1. CDR3 length: 14 residues. Germline lookup yields CDR1 MGHRA and CDR2 YSYEKL. V gave up 1 base and J gave up 5 bases; unmatched junction bases: 3. CDR3 amino acids: CASSQGQGHETQYF. The CDR3 nucleotides read TGCGCCAGCAGCCAAGGACAGGGGCACGAGACCCAGTACTTC.

The chain uses TRBV10-3 and TRBJ2-7; 13 positions match TRBD2. CDR1 is ENHRY and CDR2 is SYGVKD in the germline V gene. With V trimmed by 3 bases and J by 3 bases, 8 bases remained unmatched. The CDR3 consists of 17 residues. The CDR3 coding sequence is TGTGCCATCAGTGAATGGGGACTAGCGGGACGATACTACGAGCAGTACTTC. Its protein is CAISEWGLAGRYYEQYF.

The CDR3 bases are TGTGCCAGCAGCTTCGTCCCAGGGGGCGGGAATGAGCAGTTCTTC. Amino acid sequence: CASSFVPGGGNEQFF. J is TRBJ2-1 and V is TRBV6-4; 8 bases are a match to TRBD1. With V trimmed by 6 bases and J by 7 bases, 11 bases remained unmatched. The CDR3 has 15 amino acids. Germline CDR1 reads MRHNA; CDR2 reads SNTAGT.

This clonotype was picked up a small number of times. V and J are TRBV27 and TRBJ2-5; possible D gene TRBD1, 6 bases. The CDR3 covers 14 residues. V dropped 6 bases and J dropped 5 bases, with 16 bases sitting between them. CDR1 is MNHEY, CDR2 SMNVEV, per germline (reference sequence). The CDR3 reads CASSGRGWGETQYF. The CDR3, as DNA: TGTGCCAGCAGCGGCAGGGGCTGGGGGGAGACCCAGTACTTC.

This clonotype was seen only a few times. The genes are TRBV5-1 and TRBJ2-1; TRBD2 is a possible D gene (7 bases). The V end was cut by 0 bases, the J end by 2 bases, with 15 bases between. The CDR3 is 17 residues long. CDR1 is SGHRS and CDR2 is YFSETQ in the germline V gene. The CDR3 coding sequence is TGCGCCAGCAGCTTGGGATGGGCGGGGGCCCCCTACAATGAGCAGTTCTTC. This translates into CASSLGWAGAPYNEQFF.

This clonotype was seen at least ten times. The chain is built from TRBV11-2 and TRBJ2-1, with D tentatively TRBD1 or TRBD2 (5 bases each). V lost 5 bases and J 7 bases, leaving 9 bases between the germline ends. Germline CDR1 reads SGHAT; CDR2 reads FQNNGV. The CDR3 length is 12 residues. The CDR3 protein is CASSGDANEQFF. The CDR3 DNA reads TGTGCCAGCAGCGGGGACGCGAATGAGCAGTTCTTC. Based on the CDR3 plus reference TRBV11-2 and TRBJ2-1, the full variable domain is EAGVAQSPRYKIIEKRQSVAFWCNPISGHATLYWYQQILGQGPKLLIQFQNNGVVDDSQLPKDRFSAERLKGVDSTLKIQPAKLEDSAVYLCASSGDANEQFFGPGTRLTVL.

CDR3 nucleotides: TGTGCCAGTAGTATAGTGCTGGGTAACACTGAAGCTTTCTTT. Encoded protein: CASSIVLGNTEAFF. The chain recombines TRBV19 with TRBJ1-1; no clear D. The CDR3 covers 14 residues. V lost 1 base, J lost 2 bases, and 8 bases lay in between. Germline values: CDR1 LNHDA, CDR2 SQIVND (reference sequence). Filled out from reference TRBV19 and TRBJ1-1, the complete variable domain reads DGGITQSPKYLFRKEGQNVTLSCEQNLNHDAMYWYRQDPGQGLRLIYYSQIVNDFQKGDIAEGYSVSREKKESFPLTVTSAQKNPTAFYLCASSIVLGNTEAFFGQGTRLTVV.

This clonotype was observed at least ten times. The rearrangement joins TRBV5-1 to TRBJ2-3, with D maybe TRBD2 (7 bases). CDR1 is SGHRS and CDR2 is YFSETQ in the germline V gene. The CDR3 spans 15 residues. V lost 4 bases and J lost 0, with 12 bases in between. The CDR3 DNA reads as TGCGCCAGCAGCGGGGGGGCTATTAGCACAGATACGCAGTATTTT. Its translation: CASSGGAISTDTQYF.

The chain links TRBV12-3 or TRBV12-4 to TRBJ2-3; perhaps TRBD2 as D (5 bases). The ends were cut back, 6 bases at V and 4 bases at J, with 14 bases in the middle. The CDR3 loop spans 14 amino acids. Here the CDR3 reads CASSLGSRPDTQYF. In DNA form, the CDR3 reads TGTGCCAGCAGCCTTGGGAGCAGGCCAGATACGCAGTATTTT.

In DNA, the CDR3 is TGTGCCAGCAGCCGAACCGGGACAGCTTTTCGCTACACCTTC. Protein sequence: CASSRTGTAFRYTF. This chain uses TRBV7-9 with TRBJ1-2; 7 positions match TRBD1. The CDR3 has 14 residues. Looked up from germline, CDR1 is SEHNR and CDR2 is FQNEAQ (reference sequence). V shed 5 bases and J 9 bases; nucleotides not matched to a gene: 12.

V and J are TRBV2 and TRBJ2-7; D is uncertain. There are 14 residues in the CDR3. Per germline, CDR1 SNHLY and CDR2 FYNNEI. Trimming shortened V by 7 bases and J by 3 bases, and 16 bases separated the two germline ends. The CDR3 here is CASIRGLVSYEQYF. DNA for the CDR3: TGTGCCAGCATCAGAGGCCTTGTAAGCTACGAGCAGTACTTC.

This clonotype has a count of ten or more. This rearrangement joins TRBV4-2 to TRBJ2-3, with D tentatively TRBD1 (5 bases). CDR1 LGHNA and CDR2 YNFKEQ come from the germline V gene. The CDR3 consists of 14 residues. Trimming stripped 1 base from V and 5 bases from J, with 10 bases between. CDR3 protein: CASSQGGPQDTQYF. CDR3 nucleotide sequence: TGTGCCAGCAGCCAAGGGGGCCCGCAAGATACGCAGTATTTT.

A few counts support this clonotype. The chain uses TRBV15 and TRBJ1-2, with TRBD1 matching 7 bases. The ends lost 0 bases at V and 7 bases at J; junction bases unmatched: 11. The germline CDR1 and CDR2 sequences are LNHNV and YYDKDF (reference sequence). This CDR3 contains 16 residues. As DNA, the CDR3 is TGTGCCACCAGCAGAGATGACCCCGGGAGGGGGCCTGGCTACACCTTC. This codes for CATSRDDPGRGPGYTF.

This clonotype was detected many times. CDR3 protein: CASSYEANTEAFF. The CDR3 DNA reads as TGTGCCAGCAGTTATGAGGCGAACACTGAAGCTTTCTTT. V is TRBV6-5 and J is TRBJ1-1; D gene uncertain. CDR3 length: 13 residues. The V end lost 3 bases, the J end lost 1 base, and 6 bases lay between the germline ends. Per germline, CDR1 MNHEY and CDR2 SVGAGI.

V is TRBV2 and J is TRBJ2-5; possible D gene TRBD2, 6 bases. Germline CDR1 SNHLY, CDR2 FYNNEI. V was pared by 6 bases and J by 0 bases, with 8 bases between. The CDR3 totals 13 residues. The CDR3 sequence: CASREGYQETQYF. DNA of the CDR3: TGTGCCAGCAGGGAGGGGTACCAAGAGACCCAGTACTTC.